This TCR beta chain was captured by sequencing in a study of tumor-infiltrating lymphocytes in glioblastoma multiforme. This clonotype was detected only a few times. Possible read error: a much larger clone is one base away. TCRB libraries came from RNA via three nested multiplex PCR rounds. TCRdb reanalysed the multiplex PCR reads using MiXCR and keeps one entry per CDR3 protein. The table has roughly 13,000 distinct CDR3 sequences, 64% seen once. With 4 bases removed from V and 5 bases from J, the gap between germline ends came to 16 bases. From germline, CDR1 is SGHRS and CDR2 YFSETQ. The CDR3 has 15 residues.

The TCR comes from a male donor with glioblastoma. V and J are TRBV5-1 and TRBJ2-1; D is possibly TRBD1 or TRBD2 (5 bases each). Specimen: brain tumor tissue. In nucleotides, the CDR3 is TGCGCCAGCAGCCCGGGTGGGACGTCTAACAATGAGCAGTTCTTC. Residues: CASSPGGTSNNEQFF.